The TCR beta chain described here comes from a study of long-term antiretroviral therapy in people with HIV. Germline V gene data show CDR1 as KGHSH and CDR2 as LQKENI. Trimming shortened V by 3 bases and J by 1 base, and 9 bases separated the two germline ends. This CDR3 region has 14 residues. With survey level as its setting, the immunoSEQ assay was v3.0. Generated by immunoSEQ multiplex PCR, the TCRdb table keeps only in-frame clones and is missing some. The sample lists about 16,000 clones, roughly 90% occurring once. The V gene is TRBV18, the J gene TRBJ1-1; perhaps TRBD1 as D (5 bases). Specimen: unsorted PBMCs, collected 0.7 years before starting antiretroviral therapy. This TCR derives from a man aged 50-59 years with HIV. CDR3 residues: CASSPGPSNTEAFF. The CDR3, as DNA: TGTGCCAGCTCACCGGGACCTTCGAACACTGAAGCTTTCTTT. The whole variable domain, filled in from reference TRBV18 and TRBJ1-1, reads NAGVMQNPRHLVRRRGQEARLRCSPMKGHSHVYWYRQLPEEGLKFMVYLQKENIIDESGMPKERFSAEFPKEGPSILRIQQVVRGDSAAYFCASSPGPSNTEAFFGQGTRLTVV.